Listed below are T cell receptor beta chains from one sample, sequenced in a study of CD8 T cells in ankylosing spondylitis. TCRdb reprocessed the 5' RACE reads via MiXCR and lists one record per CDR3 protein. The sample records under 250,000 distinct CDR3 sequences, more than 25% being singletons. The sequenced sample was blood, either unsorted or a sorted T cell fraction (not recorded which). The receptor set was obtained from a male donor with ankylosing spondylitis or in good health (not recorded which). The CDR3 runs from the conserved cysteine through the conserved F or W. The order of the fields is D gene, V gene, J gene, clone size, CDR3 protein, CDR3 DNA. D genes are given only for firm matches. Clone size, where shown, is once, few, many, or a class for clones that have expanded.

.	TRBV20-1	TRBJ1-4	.	CSALQQDADEKLFF	TGCAGTGCTCTACAACAGGACGCAGATGAAAAACTGTTTTTT
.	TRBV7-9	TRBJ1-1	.	CASSSTSRVGRTEAFF	TGTGCCAGCAGCTCCACGAGTCGGGTAGGTCGGACTGAAGCTTTCTTT
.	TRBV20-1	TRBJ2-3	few	CSAPLPSTDTQYF	TGCAGTGCTCCGTTGCCTAGCACAGATACGCAGTATTTT
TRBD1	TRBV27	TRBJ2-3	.	CASSLTGLTYTQYF	TGTGCCAGCAGCTTGACAGGGTTGACATATACGCAGTATTTT
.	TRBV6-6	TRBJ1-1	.	CASSPKIGTEAFF	TGTGCCAGCAGCCCGAAAATCGGGACTGAAGCTTTCTTT
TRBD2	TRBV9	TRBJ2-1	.	CASSVGGLAFDEQFF	TGTGCCAGCAGCGTGGGGGGACTAGCGTTCGATGAGCAGTTCTTC
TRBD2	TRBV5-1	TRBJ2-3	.	CASSPRAGGPLGTDTQYF	TGCGCCAGCAGCCCCCGAGCGGGGGGGCCCTTGGGCACAGATACGCAGTATTTT
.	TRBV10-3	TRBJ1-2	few	CAISATGAANYGYTF	TGTGCCATCAGTGCCACCGGGGCCGCTAACTATGGCTACACCTTC
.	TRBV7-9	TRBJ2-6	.	CASSFLSGANVLTF	TGTGCCAGCAGCTTCCTCTCTGGGGCCAACGTCCTGACTTTC
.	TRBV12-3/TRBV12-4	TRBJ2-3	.	CASSLQGGFSTDTQYF	TGTGCCAGCAGTTTGCAAGGGGGTTTCTCGACAGATACGCAGTATTTT
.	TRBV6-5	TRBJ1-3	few	CASSYRTDSGNTIYF	TGTGCCAGCAGTTACAGGACGGACTCTGGAAACACCATATATTTT
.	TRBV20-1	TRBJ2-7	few	CSAPPSQYF	TGCAGTGCCCCCCCTAGTCAGTACTTC
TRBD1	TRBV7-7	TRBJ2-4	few	CASSIDRDGIQYF	TGTGCCAGCAGCATCGACAGGGATGGCATTCAGTACTTC
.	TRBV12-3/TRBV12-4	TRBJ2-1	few	CASSSGTWDHNEQFF	TGTGCCAGCAGTTCCGGGACTTGGGATCACAATGAGCAGTTCTTC
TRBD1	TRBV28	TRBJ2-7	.	CASSLFGTVSYEQYF	TGTGCCAGCAGTTTATTTGGGACAGTTTCTTACGAGCAGTACTTC
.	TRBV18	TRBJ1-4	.	CASSPSGGNGKLFF	TGTGCCAGCTCACCATCGGGGGGAAATGGAAAACTGTTTTTT
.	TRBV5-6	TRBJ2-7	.	CASSLRDNTYEQYF	TGTGCCAGCAGCTTAAGGGACAACACCTACGAGCAGTACTTC
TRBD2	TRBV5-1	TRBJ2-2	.	CASSFGDYPPGELFF	TGCGCCAGCAGCTTTGGGGACTACCCACCCGGGGAGCTGTTTTTT
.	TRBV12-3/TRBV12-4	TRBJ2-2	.	CASSWTTGELFF	TGTGCCAGCAGTTGGACAACCGGGGAGCTGTTTTTT
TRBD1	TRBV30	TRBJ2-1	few	CAWSRGQGTYNEQFF	TGTGCCTGGAGCCGGGGACAGGGGACCTACAATGAGCAGTTCTTC
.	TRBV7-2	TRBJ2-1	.	CASSQSSYNEQFF	TGTGCCAGCAGCCAAAGCTCCTACAATGAGCAGTTCTTC
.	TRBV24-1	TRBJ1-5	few	CATSDPGSGTLSNQPQHF	TGTGCCACCAGTGACCCTGGATCTGGTACACTTAGCAATCAGCCCCAGCATTTT